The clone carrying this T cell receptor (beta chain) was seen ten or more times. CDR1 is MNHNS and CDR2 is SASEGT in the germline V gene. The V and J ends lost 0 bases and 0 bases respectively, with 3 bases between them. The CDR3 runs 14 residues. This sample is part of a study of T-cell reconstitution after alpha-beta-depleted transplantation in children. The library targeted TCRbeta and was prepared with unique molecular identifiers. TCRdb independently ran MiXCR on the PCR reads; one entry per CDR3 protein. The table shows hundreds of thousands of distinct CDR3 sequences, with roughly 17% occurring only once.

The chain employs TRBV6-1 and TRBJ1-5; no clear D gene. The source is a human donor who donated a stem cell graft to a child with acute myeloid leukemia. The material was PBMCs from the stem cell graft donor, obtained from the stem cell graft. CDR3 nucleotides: TGTGCCAGCAGTGAAGCATATAGCAATCAGCCCCAGCATTTT. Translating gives CASSEAYSNQPQHF.